The rows below give T cell receptor beta chains drawn from one sample of a study. TCRdb re-analysed the multiplex PCR reads in MiXCR, keeping a single row per CDR3 protein. This table holds just under 2,500 distinct CDR3 sequences, more than 2% found once. The sequenced sample consisted of tumor-infiltrating Tregs sorted from the breast tumor. All receptors come from a female donor with breast cancer. CDR3s include the opening cysteine and the closing phenylalanine or tryptophan. The D gene is left open where the match is weak. The size entry gives how often the clone was seen (once, few, many) or a class if it is expanded.

>TRBV12-3/TRBV12-4|NA|medium-sized|TRBJ1-2
CASSFPRGHGYTF
TGTGCCAGCAGTTTTCCCAGGGGCCATGGCTACACCTTC
>TRBV12-3/TRBV12-4|NA|medium-sized|TRBJ1-2
CASSLSLLSNYGYTF
TGTGCCAGCAGTTTGAGCCTGTTATCTAACTATGGCTACACCTTC
>TRBV12-3/TRBV12-4|NA|medium-sized|TRBJ1-2
CASSFGRGTQYGYTF
TGTGCCAGCAGTTTTGGCAGGGGCACACAGTATGGCTACACCTTC
>TRBV12-3/TRBV12-4|TRBD1|medium-sized|TRBJ1-2
CASSPTGRYGYTF
TGTGCCAGCAGTCCGACAGGGAGGTATGGCTACACCTTC
>TRBV12-3/TRBV12-4|TRBD1|medium-sized|TRBJ1-2
CASSARDRDFNYGYTF
TGTGCCAGCAGTGCTCGGGACAGAGACTTTAACTATGGCTACACCTTC
>TRBV12-3/TRBV12-4|NA|medium-sized|TRBJ1-2
CASSRDRGYTF
TGTGCCAGCAGCCGTGATCGGGGCTACACCTTC
>TRBV12-3/TRBV12-4|TRBD1|medium-sized|TRBJ1-2
CASSPGQGKGYTF
TGTGCCAGCAGCCCCGGACAGGGTAAAGGCTACACCTTC
>TRBV12-3/TRBV12-4|NA|many|TRBJ1-2
CASSLGRNSGYTF
TGTGCCAGCAGTTTAGGAAGGAATAGTGGCTACACCTTC
>TRBV12-3/TRBV12-4|TRBD1|medium-sized|TRBJ1-2
CASSRDRGLDYGYTF
TGTGCCAGCAGTCGGGACAGGGGTCTCGACTATGGCTACACCTTC
>TRBV12-3/TRBV12-4|NA|medium-sized|TRBJ1-2
CASRMDSGYTF
TGTGCCAGCAGAATGGACAGTGGCTACACCTTC
>TRBV12-3/TRBV12-4|NA|medium-sized|TRBJ1-2
CASSLRGTSYGYTF
TGTGCCAGCAGTTTAAGAGGGACGAGCTATGGCTACACCTTC
>TRBV12-3/TRBV12-4|NA|large|TRBJ1-2
CASSRTVGYGYTF
TGTGCCAGCAGTCGGACCGTTGGCTATGGCTACACCTTC
>TRBV12-3/TRBV12-4|NA|medium-sized|TRBJ1-2
CASSSDSSDGYTF
TGTGCCAGCAGTTCCGATTCTAGCGATGGCTACACCTTC
>TRBV12-3/TRBV12-4|NA|medium-sized|TRBJ1-2
CASSTTGYGYTF
TGTGCCAGCAGTACGACAGGATATGGCTACACCTTC
>TRBV12-3/TRBV12-4|NA|medium-sized|TRBJ1-2
CASKPSRGRIYGYTF
TGTGCCAGCAAGCCCTCCCGGGGCCGGATCTATGGCTACACCTTC
>TRBV12-3/TRBV12-4|NA|medium-sized|TRBJ1-2
CASSFEGIFYGYTF
TGTGCCAGCAGTTTTGAAGGGATTTTCTATGGCTACACCTTC
>TRBV12-3/TRBV12-4|TRBD1|many|TRBJ1-2
CASRGDRDRAVGYTF
TGTGCCAGCAGGGGCGACCGGGACAGGGCCGTCGGCTACACCTTC
>TRBV12-3/TRBV12-4|NA|medium-sized|TRBJ1-2
CASSLSGVGGYTF
TGTGCCAGCAGTTTGTCCGGGGTAGGTGGCTACACCTTC
>TRBV12-3/TRBV12-4|NA|medium-sized|TRBJ1-2
CASSFGTASYYTF
TGTGCCAGCAGTTTTGGGACCGCGTCTTACTACACCTTC
>TRBV12-3/TRBV12-4|NA|large|TRBJ1-2
CASSRFTNYGYTF
TGTGCCAGCAGTCGTTTTACAAATTATGGCTACACCTTC
>TRBV12-3/TRBV12-4|TRBD1|medium-sized|TRBJ1-2
CASKTGLRGYTF
TGTGCCAGCAAGACAGGGTTGCGGGGCTACACCTTC
>TRBV12-3/TRBV12-4|NA|medium-sized|TRBJ1-2
CASSHTGFHGYTF
TGTGCCAGCAGTCACACAGGGTTTCATGGCTACACCTTC
>TRBV12-3/TRBV12-4|NA|medium-sized|TRBJ1-2
CASSLLRRGYTF
TGTGCCAGCAGTTTACTCCGTCGGGGCTACACCTTC
>TRBV12-3/TRBV12-4|NA|medium-sized|TRBJ1-2
CASTPVPNYGYTF
TGTGCCAGCACCCCGGTACCGAACTATGGCTACACCTTC
>TRBV12-3/TRBV12-4|NA|many|TRBJ1-2
CASSISQGFGYGHTF
TGTGCCAGCAGTATTTCGCAGGGTTTCGGCTATGGCCACACCTTC
>TRBV12-3/TRBV12-4|NA|medium-sized|TRBJ1-2
CASSLARFYGYTF
TGTGCCAGCAGTTTAGCGAGATTCTATGGCTACACCTTC
>TRBV12-3/TRBV12-4|NA|medium-sized|TRBJ1-2
CATQGLMNGYTF
TGTGCCACCCAGGGGTTGATGAATGGCTACACCTTC
>TRBV12-3/TRBV12-4|NA|medium-sized|TRBJ1-2
CASSFDLLNRGYTF
TGTGCCAGCAGTTTCGACCTCCTTAACCGTGGCTACACCTTC
>TRBV12-3/TRBV12-4|TRBD1|medium-sized|TRBJ1-2
CASSLSGQKTYGYTF
TGTGCCAGCAGTTTATCGGGACAGAAAACCTATGGCTACACCTTC
>TRBV12-3/TRBV12-4|NA|medium-sized|TRBJ1-2
CASSLGSSGPIYGYTF
TGTGCCAGCAGTTTAGGCTCCTCCGGACCTATCTATGGCTACACCTTC
>TRBV12-3/TRBV12-4|NA|medium-sized|TRBJ1-2
CASRRAGSNYGYTF
TGTGCCAGCAGAAGGGCAGGCTCTAACTATGGCTACACCTTC
>TRBV12-3/TRBV12-4|NA|medium-sized|TRBJ1-2
CASSLEGSYGYTF
TGTGCCAGCAGTTTGGAGGGCTCCTATGGCTACACCTTC
>TRBV12-3/TRBV12-4|NA|medium-sized|TRBJ1-2
CASSLGADGYTF
TGTGCCAGCAGTTTAGGAGCGGATGGCTACACCTTC
>TRBV12-3/TRBV12-4|NA|medium-sized|TRBJ1-2
CASSLADGSYGYTF
TGTGCCAGCAGTTTAGCCGACGGATCCTATGGCTACACCTTC
>TRBV12-3/TRBV12-4|NA|medium-sized|TRBJ1-2
CASSLTGRYGYTF
TGTGCCAGCAGTTTAACAGGACGCTATGGCTACACCTTC
>TRBV12-3/TRBV12-4|NA|medium-sized|TRBJ1-2
CAIQGLRANYGYTF
TGTGCCATCCAGGGATTGCGAGCTAACTATGGCTACACCTTC
>TRBV12-3/TRBV12-4|NA|many|TRBJ1-2
CASSLGDLEGGYTF
TGTGCCAGCAGTTTAGGAGACCTCGAGGGTGGCTACACCTTC
>TRBV12-3/TRBV12-4|NA|medium-sized|TRBJ1-2
CASSPRQDPIYGYTF
TGTGCCAGCAGTCCACGACAGGACCCGATCTATGGCTACACCTTC
>TRBV12-3/TRBV12-4|NA|medium-sized|TRBJ1-2
CASSQRNYGYTF
TGTGCCAGCAGTCAACGGAACTATGGCTACACCTTC
>TRBV12-3/TRBV12-4|TRBD1|medium-sized|TRBJ1-2
CASSFGQGDYGYTF
TGTGCCAGCAGTTTTGGACAGGGTGACTATGGCTACACCTTC
>TRBV12-3/TRBV12-4|NA|medium-sized|TRBJ1-2
CASSLTEQLGYGYTF
TGTGCCAGCAGTTTAACTGAACAGTTAGGCTATGGCTACACCTTC